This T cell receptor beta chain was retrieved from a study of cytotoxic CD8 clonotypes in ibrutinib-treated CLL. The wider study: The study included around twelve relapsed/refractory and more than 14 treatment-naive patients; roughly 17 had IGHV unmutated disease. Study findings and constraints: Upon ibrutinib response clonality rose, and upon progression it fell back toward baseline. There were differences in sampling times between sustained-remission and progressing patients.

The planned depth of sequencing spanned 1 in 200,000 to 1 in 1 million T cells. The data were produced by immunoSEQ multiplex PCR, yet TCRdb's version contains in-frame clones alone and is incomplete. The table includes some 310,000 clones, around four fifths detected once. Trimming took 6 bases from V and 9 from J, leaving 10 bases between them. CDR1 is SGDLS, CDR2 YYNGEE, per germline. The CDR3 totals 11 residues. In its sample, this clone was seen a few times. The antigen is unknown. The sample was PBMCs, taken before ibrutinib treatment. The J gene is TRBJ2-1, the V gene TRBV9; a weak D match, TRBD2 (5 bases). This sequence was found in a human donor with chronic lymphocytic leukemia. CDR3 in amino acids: CASTGEGEQFF. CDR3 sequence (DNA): TGTGCCAGCACCGGGGAAGGTGAGCAGTTCTTC.